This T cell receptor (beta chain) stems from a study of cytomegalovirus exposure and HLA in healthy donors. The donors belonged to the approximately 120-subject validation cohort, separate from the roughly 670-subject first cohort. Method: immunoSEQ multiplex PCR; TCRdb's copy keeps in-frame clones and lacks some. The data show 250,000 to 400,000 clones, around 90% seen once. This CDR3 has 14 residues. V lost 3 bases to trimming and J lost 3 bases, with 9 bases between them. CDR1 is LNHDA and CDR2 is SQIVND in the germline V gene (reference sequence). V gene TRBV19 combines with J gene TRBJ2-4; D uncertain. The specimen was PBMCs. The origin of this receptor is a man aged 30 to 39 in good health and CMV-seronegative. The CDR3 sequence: CASSMRAIKNIQYF. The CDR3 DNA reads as TGTGCCAGTAGTATGAGAGCCATCAAAAACATTCAGTACTTC.